These T cell receptor beta chains were read from a single sample in a study of technical replicates of blood from several donors. The protocol was immunoSEQ multiplex PCR, while the TCRdb copy is restricted to in-frame clones and leaves out a portion. The sample records approximately 59,000 clones, around 86% being singletons. Specimen: PBMCs. The receptors were gathered from a human donor in good health. Some clones in this sample may be carry-over from other donors' samples. Each CDR3 is given with its conserved first and last residue. The order of the fields is clone size, V gene, J gene, D gene, CDR3 DNA, CDR3 protein. A D gene is named only where the DNA matches it firmly. A row's size may be missing; if present it is once, few, many or a size class.

size: -; V: TRBV7-2; J: TRBJ2-7; D: -; DNA: TGTGCCAGCAGCTTAGCGGGAGGAGGCGAGCAGTACTTC; CDR3: CASSLAGGGEQYF
size: -; V: TRBV5-4; J: TRBJ2-2; D: -; DNA: TGTGCCAGCAGCTTGGTTGGACTTATCACCGGGGAGCTGTTTTTT; CDR3: CASSLVGLITGELFF
size: -; V: TRBV5-1; J: TRBJ2-3; D: TRBD2; DNA: TGCGCCAGCAGCATGGTAGCGGGGACGACAGGAGATACGCAGTATTTT; CDR3: CASSMVAGTTGDTQYF
size: -; V: TRBV6-1; J: TRBJ1-2; D: TRBD1; DNA: TGTGCCAGCAGTTACCCGACAGGGTGCACCTTC; CDR3: CASSYPTGCTF
size: -; V: TRBV20-1; J: TRBJ2-1; D: -; DNA: TGCAGTGCTAGAGCCCTAGCGGAGCAGTTCTTC; CDR3: CSARALAEQFF
size: -; V: TRBV5-6; J: TRBJ2-2; D: TRBD2; DNA: TGTGCCAGCAGCTTAGGACTAGCGGGGTCCGGGGAGCTGTTTTTT; CDR3: CASSLGLAGSGELFF
size: -; V: TRBV4-1; J: TRBJ2-5; D: TRBD1; DNA: TGCGCCAGCAGCCAAGTAGGGACAGGGTCGGAGACCCAGTACTTC; CDR3: CASSQVGTGSETQYF
size: -; V: TRBV7-2; J: TRBJ1-1; D: TRBD1; DNA: TGTGCCAGCAGTCTACAGGGGGCGCGCCCTGAAGCTTTCTTT; CDR3: CASSLQGARPEAFF
size: -; V: TRBV19; J: TRBJ1-1; D: TRBD1; DNA: TGTGCCAGTAGTACACAGGGGTCCGGGAACACTGAAGCTTTCTTT; CDR3: CASSTQGSGNTEAFF
size: -; V: TRBV7-2; J: TRBJ2-2; D: -; DNA: TGTGCCAGCAGCCCTCCGGGGGGCCTCGACGGGGAGCTGTTTTTT; CDR3: CASSPPGGLDGELFF
size: -; V: TRBV7-9; J: TRBJ2-1; D: TRBD2; DNA: TGTGCCAGCAGCGGTAACCCCCGGGAGGGCATCTACAATGAGCAGTTCTTC; CDR3: CASSGNPREGIYNEQFF
size: few; V: TRBV12-5; J: TRBJ2-7; D: TRBD1; DNA: TGTGCTAGTGGTTTGGTACTGGGCAGGGGGCAATACGAGCAGTACTTC; CDR3: CASGLVLGRGQYEQYF
size: -; V: TRBV10-3; J: TRBJ2-2; D: TRBD1; DNA: TGTGCCATCAGTGAGTTAGGGACAGGGAACACCGGGGAGCTGTTTTTT; CDR3: CAISELGTGNTGELFF
size: -; V: TRBV11-2; J: TRBJ2-1; D: -; DNA: TGTGCCAGCAGCTTAACTGGCGGATCCGGGGGTGAGCAGTTCTTC; CDR3: CASSLTGGSGGEQFF
size: -; V: TRBV7-3; J: TRBJ1-2; D: -; DNA: TGTGCCAGCAGCTTATTCCCCCCTGAAGCCTACACCTTC; CDR3: CASSLFPPEAYTF
size: -; V: TRBV7-9; J: TRBJ2-1; D: -; DNA: TGTGCCAGCAGCTTAGACAAGTTTAGCGGCGCCTACAATGAGCAGTTCTTC; CDR3: CASSLDKFSGAYNEQFF
size: -; V: TRBV10-3; J: TRBJ2-1; D: -; DNA: TGTGCCATCAGTTCTAGGAGAAATGAGCAGTTCTTC; CDR3: CAISSRRNEQFF
size: once; V: TRBV5-6; J: TRBJ2-7; D: TRBD2; DNA: TGTGCCAGCAGCAGAAGACTAGCTAACTCCTACGAGCAGTACTTC; CDR3: CASSRRLANSYEQYF
size: -; V: TRBV10-3; J: TRBJ2-5; D: TRBD1; DNA: TGTGCCATCCAAGGACAGGGATCCTCGACCCAGTACTTC; CDR3: CAIQGQGSSTQYF
size: -; V: TRBV5-1; J: TRBJ1-1; D: -; DNA: TGCGCCAGCAGCGAGAGTGGCGGGACTGAAGCTTTCTTT; CDR3: CASSESGGTEAFF
size: -; V: TRBV7-3; J: TRBJ2-7; D: -; DNA: TGTGCCAGCAGCTTACGCCCCGGACGGGACTACGAGCAGTACTTC; CDR3: CASSLRPGRDYEQYF
size: -; V: TRBV4-2; J: TRBJ2-3; D: TRBD2; DNA: TGTGCCAGCAGCCCGTCCGGGACTAGCGGCCGCACAGATACGCAGTATTTT; CDR3: CASSPSGTSGRTDTQYF
size: -; V: TRBV27; J: TRBJ1-5; D: -; DNA: TGTGCCAGCAGTTTGGCAGGGACTAATCAGCCCCAGCATTTT; CDR3: CASSLAGTNQPQHF
size: -; V: TRBV4-1; J: TRBJ2-3; D: TRBD1; DNA: TGCGCCAGCAGCCAAGATCCCTCCCCGGACAGGGGAATAGATACGCAGTATTTT; CDR3: CASSQDPSPDRGIDTQYF
size: -; V: TRBV28; J: TRBJ2-7; D: TRBD1; DNA: TGTGCCAGCAGTTTTCCCGGGACAGGGGGACAGTACTTC; CDR3: CASSFPGTGGQYF
size: few; V: TRBV7-6; J: TRBJ1-3; D: TRBD1; DNA: TGTGCCAGCAGCTCCCCGTTAGGACAGGGGGCTGTGAACACCATATATTTT; CDR3: CASSSPLGQGAVNTIYF
size: -; V: TRBV2; J: TRBJ2-7; D: TRBD2; DNA: TGTGCCCTCCAGCGTTCTAGCGGGAGTTACGAGCAGTACTTC; CDR3: CALQRSSGSYEQYF
size: -; V: TRBV18; J: TRBJ1-2; D: TRBD1; DNA: TGTGCCAGCTCACCCTCGTGGGACAGGGGTAACTATGGCTACACCTTC; CDR3: CASSPSWDRGNYGYTF
size: -; V: TRBV4-2; J: TRBJ2-2; D: TRBD2; DNA: TGTGCCAGCAGCCCCAGAATGACTAGCGGGGGGGCGAACACCGGGGAGCTGTTTTTT; CDR3: CASSPRMTSGGANTGELFF
size: -; V: TRBV28; J: TRBJ1-6; D: TRBD1; DNA: TGTGCCAGCAGTGCCCGGGACAGCCATAATTCACCCCTCCACTTT; CDR3: CASSARDSHNSPLHF
size: -; V: TRBV5-4; J: TRBJ2-5; D: -; DNA: TGTGCCAGCAGCCCAGAGGCCTCCCTAGAGACCCAGTACTTC; CDR3: CASSPEASLETQYF
size: -; V: TRBV4-3; J: TRBJ2-7; D: TRBD2; DNA: TGCGCCAGCAGCCAAGATTGGGCTAGCGGATCCTACGAGCAGTACTTC; CDR3: CASSQDWASGSYEQYF
size: medium-sized; V: TRBV7-6; J: TRBJ2-2; D: TRBD1; DNA: TGTGCCAGCAGCACGGACAGGGGGTGGTCGAACACCGGGGAGCTGTTTTTT; CDR3: CASSTDRGWSNTGELFF
size: -; V: TRBV11-2; J: TRBJ2-1; D: TRBD1; DNA: TGTGCCAGCAGCTTGGACAGGGAGCAGTTCTTC; CDR3: CASSLDREQFF
size: -; V: TRBV11-3; J: TRBJ2-5; D: TRBD2; DNA: TGTGCCAGCAGCTTAGGGACTAGCGGGTGGGAGACCCAGTACTTC; CDR3: CASSLGTSGWETQYF
size: -; V: TRBV7-9; J: TRBJ1-3; D: -; DNA: TGTGCCAGCAGCTTTTCAGGGGCTGGAAACACCATATATTTT; CDR3: CASSFSGAGNTIYF
size: -; V: TRBV19; J: TRBJ1-1; D: TRBD1; DNA: TGTGCCAGTAGTGCCGCCGGGACAGGGGACACTGAAGCTTTCTTT; CDR3: CASSAAGTGDTEAFF
size: -; V: TRBV4-1; J: TRBJ1-1; D: -; DNA: TGCGCCAGCAGCCAAGTCGAGGGCACTGAAGCTTTCTTT; CDR3: CASSQVEGTEAFF
size: -; V: TRBV14; J: TRBJ2-3; D: -; DNA: TGTGCCAGCAGCCGCCAACTTTCTAGCACAGATACGCAGTATTTT; CDR3: CASSRQLSSTDTQYF
size: -; V: TRBV2; J: TRBJ2-2; D: -; DNA: TGTGCCAGCGGCGGGGATGCGAACACCGGGGAGCTGTTTTTT; CDR3: CASGGDANTGELFF
size: -; V: TRBV7-8; J: TRBJ2-7; D: -; DNA: TGTGCCAGCATCCCGCTGTTGGGGGCTGGCTACGAGCAGTACTTC; CDR3: CASIPLLGAGYEQYF
size: -; V: TRBV4-3; J: TRBJ1-3; D: -; DNA: TGCGCCAGCAGCCAAGCCGGGGATTACGGAAACACCATATATTTT; CDR3: CASSQAGDYGNTIYF
size: -; V: TRBV6-1; J: TRBJ1-5; D: -; DNA: TGTGCCAGCAGCCGCATATTAAAGCACAATCAGCCCCAGCATTTT; CDR3: CASSRILKHNQPQHF
size: -; V: TRBV6-4; J: TRBJ2-3; D: TRBD2; DNA: TGTGCCAGCAGTGAATCTGGCGGGGGGACAGATACGCAGTATTTT; CDR3: CASSESGGGTDTQYF
size: -; V: TRBV15; J: TRBJ2-7; D: TRBD1; DNA: TGTGCCACCAGCGCACAACAGGGGGAGCAGTACTTC; CDR3: CATSAQQGEQYF
size: -; V: TRBV6-5; J: TRBJ2-2; D: TRBD1; DNA: TGTGCCAGCAGTTACTCCGACAGGGGCACCGGGGAGCTGTTTTTT; CDR3: CASSYSDRGTGELFF
size: once; V: TRBV11-1; J: TRBJ2-1; D: TRBD2; DNA: TGTGCCAGCAGCTTTAGCGGGTGGGAGCAGTTCTTC; CDR3: CASSFSGWEQFF
size: -; V: TRBV4-3; J: TRBJ2-5; D: TRBD2; DNA: TGCGCCAGCAGCCCCGGACTAGCGGGGGGTCGGGAGACCCAGTACTTC; CDR3: CASSPGLAGGRETQYF
size: -; V: TRBV11-2; J: TRBJ2-7; D: -; DNA: TGTGCCAGCAGCTTAGATGCGGCATACGAGCAGTACTTC; CDR3: CASSLDAAYEQYF
size: -; V: TRBV19; J: TRBJ1-4; D: TRBD1; DNA: TGTGCCAGCGGAGGATACGGCACAGGGGGTGAAAAACTGTTTTTT; CDR3: CASGGYGTGGEKLFF
size: -; V: TRBV30; J: TRBJ2-1; D: -; DNA: TGTGCCTGGAGTAGGGGGAATTCGGACAATGAGCAGTTCTTC; CDR3: CAWSRGNSDNEQFF
size: -; V: TRBV5-6; J: TRBJ2-1; D: -; DNA: TGTGCCAGCAGCTTAGCAGCGTCTTGGGAGCAGTTCTTC; CDR3: CASSLAASWEQFF
size: -; V: TRBV10-3; J: TRBJ1-6; D: -; DNA: TGTGCCATCAGTGAGTCGGGACAATTAGGGTCACCCCTCCACTTT; CDR3: CAISESGQLGSPLHF
size: few; V: TRBV5-1; J: TRBJ2-1; D: -; DNA: TGCGCCAGCACAAACGGGGGAGGATACAATGAGCAGTTCTTC; CDR3: CASTNGGGYNEQFF
size: -; V: TRBV10-3; J: TRBJ1-2; D: -; DNA: TGTGCCATCAGCGCAGGTGACACGAACTATGGCTACACCTTC; CDR3: CAISAGDTNYGYTF
size: -; V: TRBV11-2; J: TRBJ2-1; D: TRBD1; DNA: TGTGCCAGCAGCGCCGGGACAGCCCTCTACAATGAGCAGTTCTTC; CDR3: CASSAGTALYNEQFF
size: -; V: TRBV28; J: TRBJ2-7; D: TRBD1; DNA: TGTGCCAGCAGTGGCCCGGGACAGGGATTGGGCGAGCAGTACTTC; CDR3: CASSGPGQGLGEQYF
size: -; V: TRBV6-5; J: TRBJ1-1; D: -; DNA: TGTGCCAGCAGTTGGAATCGGGACCACAGGGCTGCTTTCTTT; CDR3: CASSWNRDHRAAFF
size: -; V: TRBV2; J: TRBJ2-5; D: -; DNA: TGTGCCAGCAAGAAGGACAGCGGCAGGGGGACCCAGTACTTC; CDR3: CASKKDSGRGTQYF